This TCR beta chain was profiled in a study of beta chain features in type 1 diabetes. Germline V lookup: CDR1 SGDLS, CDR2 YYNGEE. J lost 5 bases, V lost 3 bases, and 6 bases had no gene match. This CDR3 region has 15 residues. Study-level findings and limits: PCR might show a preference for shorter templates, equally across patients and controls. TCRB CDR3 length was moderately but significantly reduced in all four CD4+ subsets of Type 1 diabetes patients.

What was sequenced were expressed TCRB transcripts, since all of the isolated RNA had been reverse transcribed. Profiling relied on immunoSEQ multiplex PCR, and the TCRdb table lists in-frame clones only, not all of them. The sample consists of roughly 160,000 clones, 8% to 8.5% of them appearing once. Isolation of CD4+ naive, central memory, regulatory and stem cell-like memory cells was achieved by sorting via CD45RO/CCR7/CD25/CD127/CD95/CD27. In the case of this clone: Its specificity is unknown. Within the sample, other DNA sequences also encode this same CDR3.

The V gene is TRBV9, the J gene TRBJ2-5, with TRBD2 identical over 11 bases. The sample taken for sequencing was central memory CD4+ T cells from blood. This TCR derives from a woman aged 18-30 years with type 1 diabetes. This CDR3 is CASSDLSGGAETQYF. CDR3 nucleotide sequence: TGTGCCAGCAGCGACCTTAGCGGGGGGGCGGAGACCCAGTACTTC.